This record covers a single T cell receptor (beta chain). The repertoire was sequenced with immunoSEQ multiplex PCR; TCRdb's copy has only in-frame clones and lacks some. The sample yields about 1.1 million clones, roughly 77% seen once. This sample was included in a study of shared clonotypes between healthy human individuals. Losses at the gene ends were 3 bases for V and 8 bases for J; bases not matched to a gene: 12. Germline V gene data show CDR1 as SGHDT and CDR2 as YYEEEE. The CDR3 covers 16 residues. The material sequenced was memory CD4+ T cells from PBMCs. Regarding subset: CD45RA-negative fraction. V gene TRBV5-6 combines with J gene TRBJ1-2, with 11 bases aligning to TRBD1. This TCR was sampled from a man aged 18 to 35 in good health. Some clones in this sample may be carry-over from other donors' samples. The CDR3 DNA is TGTGCCAGCAGCTCTCCCTCCGGGACAGGGGGTTGGGGCTACACCTTC. The encoded protein is CASSSPSGTGGWGYTF.